This T cell receptor beta chain was recorded in a study of blood T cell repertoires in COVID-19. Study as a whole: Whether acute or convalescent, the COVID-19 samples came from the United States, Italy and Spain.

The repertoire was sequenced with immunoSEQ multiplex PCR; TCRdb's copy has only in-frame clones and lacks some. The sample includes roughly 65,000 clones, approximately 85% of them seen just once. Specimen: peripheral blood. The clonotype was recovered from an elderly woman with active or convalescent COVID-19.

In DNA, the CDR3 is TGCGCCAGCACAAGGGGCCGCAATGAGCAGTTCTTC. This sequence encodes CASTRGRNEQFF. This sequence joins TRBV4-1 and TRBJ2-1; D is possibly TRBD1 (5 bases). Germline CDR1 and CDR2: MGHRA and YSYEKL. This CDR3 spans 12 amino acids. Trimming stripped 7 bases from V and 6 bases from J, with 10 bases between.